The 14 T cell receptor beta chains below all came from one sample that was sequenced in a study of blood T cells in healthy people across ages. PCR was performed a second time for about 7 to 11 cycles using a sample-barcoded 5' primer and a J-beta primer mix. TCRdb ran MiXCR on the 5' RACE reads and lists one entry per CDR3 protein. The sample lists about a million distinct CDR3 sequences; around 48% were seen once. Input material: blood. These receptors were obtained from a man under 40 in good health.

The V gene is TRBV27, the J gene TRBJ2-1; no firm D call. Germline assignment: CDR1 MNHEY and CDR2 SMNVEV (reference sequence). The CDR3 covers 18 residues. Trimming shortened V by 2 bases and J by 3 bases, and 20 bases separated the two germline ends. CDR3 sequence (DNA): TGTGCCAGCAGTTTAATCGCTCGACGCTCGACAAGCTACAATGAGCAGTTCTTC. Amino acid sequence: CASSLIARRSTSYNEQFF.

The V and J genes are TRBV4-2 and TRBJ1-4; D remains unclear. The CDR3 is 15 residues long. CDR1 and CDR2 (germline): LGHNA, YNFKEQ. V lost 1 base and J lost 4, with 10 bases in between. The CDR3 nucleotides are TGTGCCAGCAGCCAAGGCACCAAAAGTAATGAAAAACTGTTTTTT. This translates into CASSQGTKSNEKLFF.

The table lists this clonotype with a few counts. This chain connects TRBV28 to TRBJ2-6, with D unclear. CDR3 length: 16 amino acids. Germline V gives CDR1 MDHEN, CDR2 SYDVKM. V lost 5 bases and J lost 0, with 11 bases in between. The DNA for the CDR3 is TGTGCCAGCAGTCAGCTTAGTTTCTCTGGGGCCAACGTCCTGACTTTC. It encodes CASSQLSFSGANVLTF.

The chain recombines TRBV18 with TRBJ2-1; 8 bases match TRBD1. J was trimmed by 8 bases and V by 3 bases; bases with no gene match: 9. There are 15 residues in the CDR3. Germline V gene sequence: CDR1 KGHSH, CDR2 LQKENI. In DNA form, the CDR3 reads TGTGCCAGCTCACCGCCGGACAGGGACAGGCATGAGCAGTTCTTC. Amino acid sequence: CASSPPDRDRHEQFF. The full variable domain, completed using reference TRBV18 and TRBJ2-1, is NAGVMQNPRHLVRRRGQEARLRCSPMKGHSHVYWYRQLPEEGLKFMVYLQKENIIDESGMPKERFSAEFPKEGPSILRIQQVVRGDSAAYFCASSPPDRDRHEQFFGPGTRLTVL.

This clonotype was observed a few times. This chain uses TRBV28 with TRBJ2-2; TRBD1 might be the D (5 bases). Trimming removed 4 bases from V and 4 bases from J, with 10 bases in between. Germline values: CDR1 MDHEN, CDR2 SYDVKM. This CDR3 has 14 amino acids. The CDR3 spells CASSSPGPTGELFF. CDR3 DNA: TGTGCCAGCAGTTCCCCAGGGCCCACCGGGGAGCTGTTTTTT.

In this sample, this clonotype turned up many times. The gene calls are TRBV27 and TRBJ2-7, with D unresolved. This CDR3 is 13 amino acids long. Deletions cut 6 bases from V and 4 bases from J, with 13 bases between. CDR1 and CDR2 (germline): MNHEY, SMNVEV (reference sequence). Here the CDR3 DNA reads TGTGCCAGCAGCCACTTTCTTGGTTACGAGCAGTACTTC. Its protein product is CASSHFLGYEQYF.

This clonotype was counted ten times or more. The chain has TRBV4-2 and TRBJ2-7, with TRBD2 matching over 7 bases. Trimming took 0 bases from V and 7 from J; bases not matched to a gene: 12. The germline CDR1 and CDR2 sequences are LGHNA and YNFKEQ. The CDR3 has 16 amino acids. Here the CDR3 DNA reads TGTGCCAGCAGCCAAGATCGAGCTAGCGGCCTTTGGGAGCAGTACTTC. Its protein is CASSQDRASGLWEQYF.

The chain joins TRBV7-2 to TRBJ2-3; D possibly uses TRBD1 or TRBD2 (5 bases each). V lost 3 bases and J 1 base, leaving 11 bases between the germline ends. Germline assignment: CDR1 SGHTA and CDR2 FQGNSA. The CDR3 consists of 15 residues. The CDR3 DNA is TGTGCCAGCAGCTTTGGGGGAGTTCGCACAGATACGCAGTATTTT. It translates to CASSFGGVRTDTQYF.

The table lists this clonotype with many counts. V is TRBV7-2 and J is TRBJ2-7, with TRBD1 matching over 7 bases. V was pared by 5 bases and J by 4 bases, with 5 bases of the junction left unmatched. Germline CDR1 is SGHTA and CDR2 is FQGNSA. CDR3 length: 13 residues. The CDR3 sequence is CASSPGTEYEQYF. CDR3 DNA sequence: TGTGCCAGCAGCCCCGGGACAGAATACGAGCAGTACTTC.

The sample holds a few counts of this clonotype. The junction and the germline gene differ at one end; a read error may be behind it. This chain links TRBV7-7 with TRBJ2-7, with a possible D match to TRBD1 (5 bases). The CDR3 spans 13 residues. Germline V lookup: CDR1 SSHAT, CDR2 FNYEAQ (reference sequence). The chain's CDR3 is CASSLTETGEQYF. The CDR3 DNA is TGTGCTAGCAGCTTGACAGAGACGGGCGAGCAGTACTTC.

This clonotype came up once. Its ends do not fully match the called genes, so a read error is possible. In DNA, the CDR3 is TGTGTCAGCAGCCAAGATCGGTTAGCGGGAGATACGCAGTATTTT. It is translated as CVSSQDRLAGDTQYF. V and J are TRBV3-1 and TRBJ2-3, with 7 bases lining up with TRBD2. Germline loops: CDR1 LGHDT, CDR2 YNNKEL (reference sequence). CDR3 length: 15 residues.

This chain joins TRBV6-2 or TRBV6-3 and TRBJ2-2; D is unclear. The CDR3 has 14 residues. V was pared by 7 bases and J by 7 bases, with 16 bases between. The germline gives CDR1 MNHEY, CDR2 SVGEGT. CDR3 sequence: CASTPEEWSGELFF. DNA for the CDR3: TGTGCCAGCACCCCCGAGGAGTGGAGCGGGGAGCTGTTTTTT.

This clonotype was seen more than once but under ten times. This chain uses TRBV14 with TRBJ1-5; D is uncertain. Germline CDR1 reads SGHDN; CDR2 reads FVKESK. Trimming stripped 2 bases from V and 10 bases from J, with 12 bases between. The CDR3 spans 13 residues. The CDR3 loop is CASSQSRSSPQHF. The CDR3 nucleotides read TGTGCCAGCAGCCAAAGCAGGTCCTCTCCCCAGCATTTT.

The V call is TRBV27, the J call TRBJ1-2; 8 bases map to TRBD1. The V and J ends lost 6 bases and 4 bases, in that order; junction bases with no gene match: 7. The V gene's germline CDR1 is MNHEY and CDR2 SMNVEV (reference sequence). The CDR3 runs 14 residues. The DNA for the CDR3 is TGTGCCAGCAGGCGGACAGGGTTTTTCTATGGCTACACCTTC. Translation: CASRRTGFFYGYTF.